These 29 T cell receptor beta chains share one sample of origin, sequenced in a study of STAT3 mutations in large granular lymphocyte leukemia. No antigen is known for these receptors. Assay used: immunoSEQ multiplex PCR; TCRdb lists only in-frame clones, some missing. The sample holds around 30,000 clones, around 88% seen once. Whole-study results and caveats: Every T-cell large granular lymphocyte leukemia patient had at least one immunodominant TCR beta clonotype.

The specimen was peripheral blood mononuclear cells. These receptors came from a man in his sixties with T-cell large granular lymphocyte leukemia. Some clones in this sample may be carry-over from other donors' samples.

The chain has TRBV25-1 and TRBJ1-2, with D possibly TRBD1 on 5 matching bases. The V and J ends lost 3 bases and 4 bases respectively, with 9 bases between them. CDR3 length equals 13 residues. Germline assignment: CDR1 MGHDK and CDR2 SYGVNS. For the CDR3, the DNA is TGTGCCAGCAGTGACCACGACAGCTATGGCTACACCTTC. As protein: CASSDHDSYGYTF.

The chain combines TRBV10-3 with TRBJ2-7, with TRBD2 matching over 13 bases. The length of the CDR3 is 16 residues. The germline V gene has CDR1 ENHRY and CDR2 SYGVKD. V was clipped by 6 bases and J by 5 bases; unmatched bases: 10. CDR3 loop: CAISARGGTSGDEQYF. The CDR3 DNA follows: TGTGCCATCAGCGCAAGGGGGGGGACTAGCGGGGACGAGCAGTACTTC.

The CDR3 DNA sequence: TGTGCCAGCGGGGGGAGAGTGGATGAAAAACTGTTTTTT. Translating it yields CASGGRVDEKLFF. The rearrangement joins TRBV4-2 to TRBJ1-4; TRBD1 might be the D (5 bases). V was pared by 8 bases and J by 6 bases, with 13 bases between. CDR3 length equals 13 residues. Germline values: CDR1 LGHNA, CDR2 YNFKEQ.

CDR3 nucleotides: TGTGCCAGCAGCCCTGGCGGAGGGGAGACCCAGTACTTC. Translating gives CASSPGGGETQYF. The rearrangement uses TRBV7-3 and TRBJ2-5, with D maybe TRBD2 (6 bases). Germline lookup yields CDR1 SGHTA and CDR2 FQGTGA. The CDR3 has 13 residues. V was trimmed by 5 bases and J by 5 bases, leaving 12 bases between them.

The chain links TRBV2 to TRBJ1-2, with D unclear. The CDR3 sequence is 12 residues long. V lost 3 bases and J 5 bases, leaving 7 bases between the germline ends. Germline CDR1 and CDR2: SNHLY and FYNNEI. CDR3 region: CASSELVYGYTF. The CDR3 DNA is TGTGCCAGCAGTGAGCTGGTATATGGCTACACCTTC.

The DNA for the CDR3 is TGTGCCAGCAGTGAACACGGGGGGGCCAAAAACATTCAGTACTTC. Protein: CASSEHGGAKNIQYF. This chain uses TRBV6-1 with TRBJ2-4, with 7 nucleotides matching TRBD2. This CDR3 spans 15 amino acids. Trimming took 2 bases from V and 1 from J; bases not matched to a gene: 2. Germline values: CDR1 MNHNS, CDR2 SASEGT.

This clone has a single count. The gene calls are TRBV19 and TRBJ1-1, with a possible D match to TRBD1 (5 bases). This CDR3 comprises 16 residues. V was shortened by 6 bases and J by 3 bases, with 20 bases between the two germline ends. The germline V gene has CDR1 LNHDA and CDR2 SQIVND (reference sequence). In nucleotides, the CDR3 is TGTGCCAGTAGGCCTCCCGGGACCACAGCGGACACTGAAGCTTTCTTT. Protein: CASRPPGTTADTEAFF.

This chain links TRBV30 with TRBJ2-5; D might be TRBD2 (6 bases). V lost 5 bases to trimming and J lost 5 bases, with 12 bases between them. The CDR3 consists of 12 residues. Germline values: CDR1 GTSNPN, CDR2 SVGIG (reference sequence). The CDR3 protein is CAWGGDLETQYF. The CDR3 DNA reads as TGTGCCTGGGGCGGGGACTTGGAGACCCAGTACTTC.

The chain recombines TRBV20-1 with TRBJ2-1; D unresolved. This CDR3 comprises 11 residues. V was shortened by 3 bases and J by 9 bases, with 9 bases between the two germline ends. Germline V CDR1 and CDR2: DFQATT, SNEGSKA (reference sequence). The CDR3 nucleotides are TGCAGTGCTAGTCCCGTTCTTGAGCAGTTCTTC. Its protein is CSASPVLEQFF.

V and J are TRBV11-3 and TRBJ2-1, with TRBD2 matching over 10 bases. Germline lookup yields CDR1 SGHNT and CDR2 YENEEA. The CDR3 is made up of 15 amino acids. V lost 5 bases, J lost 10 bases, and 11 bases stayed unmatched. Here the CDR3 DNA reads TGTGCCAGCAGCAAAGCGGGAGGGCCTTTGGAGGAGCAGTTCTTC. This translates into CASSKAGGPLEEQFF.

The chain is built from TRBV7-3 and TRBJ2-3; no reliable D call. V dropped 5 bases and J dropped 4 bases, with 7 bases sitting between them. Germline V gene lookup returns CDR1 SGHTA and CDR2 FQGTGA. There are 12 residues in the CDR3. CDR3 loop: CASSPNADTQYF. The CDR3 DNA is TGTGCCAGCAGCCCCAACGCAGATACGCAGTATTTT.

The sample holds one count of this clone. The chain uses TRBV28 and TRBJ2-2, with TRBD2 matching 8 bases. The J segment lost 2 bases and the V segment lost 5 bases, leaving 1 base of the junction unmatched. This CDR3 has 14 residues. Germline CDR1 and CDR2: MDHEN and SYDVKM. CDR3 sequence: CASSSGRNTGELFF. In nucleotides, the CDR3 is TGTGCCAGCAGTAGCGGGAGAAACACCGGGGAGCTGTTTTTT.

The rearrangement uses TRBV10-3 and TRBJ2-7; weak D call: TRBD1 (6 bases). Trimming pared 6 bases from V and 1 base from J, leaving 13 bases between. This CDR3 comprises 14 residues. CDR1 is ENHRY and CDR2 is SYGVKD in the germline V gene. CDR3 sequence: CAISATGPSYEQYF. CDR3 DNA sequence: TGTGCCATCAGCGCTACAGGGCCGTCCTACGAGCAGTACTTC.

The chain couples TRBV5-4 to TRBJ2-7, with TRBD2 matching over 9 bases. Germline assignment: CDR1 SGHNT and CDR2 YYREEE (reference sequence). CDR3 length: 15 residues. After removal of 4 bases from V and 5 bases from J, the junction contained 10 bases not matched to a gene. The CDR3 coding sequence is TGTGCCAGCAGCACCGATAGCGGGAGCTTCCACGAGCAGTACTTC. Translating it yields CASSTDSGSFHEQYF.

DNA for the CDR3: TGTGCCAGCAGTTTTGGGGGGTCGGTCGGCAATGAGCAGTTCTTC. It yields the protein CASSFGGSVGNEQFF. The genes are TRBV27 and TRBJ2-1, with a weak D call TRBD2 (6 bases). V lost 3 bases and J 6 bases, leaving 15 bases between the germline ends. The V gene's germline CDR1 is MNHEY and CDR2 SMNVEV (reference sequence). The CDR3 is 15 residues long.

This chain joins TRBV25-1 and TRBJ1-2; possible D gene TRBD1, 6 bases. V lost 8 bases and J 13 bases, leaving 23 bases between the germline ends. Germline CDR1 and CDR2: MGHDK and SYGVNS. CDR3 length: 13 amino acids. The CDR3 DNA sequence: TGTGCCAGCCCGGGGGAGGGGCCCCTCAGGGGCACCTTC. Its translation is CASPGEGPLRGTF.

This chain joins TRBV5-4 and TRBJ2-7; 8 nucleotides line up with TRBD2. The CDR3 has 17 residues. Germline V lookup: CDR1 SGHNT, CDR2 YYREEE (reference sequence). V shed 0 bases, J shed 3 bases, and the junction held 11 bases outside the gene matches. As DNA, the CDR3 is TGTGCCAGCAGCTTGGCGGGGGGCAGCGGGAGAAACTACGAGCAGTACTTC. Protein sequence: CASSLAGGSGRNYEQYF.

The rearrangement joins TRBV28 to TRBJ1-2; D possibly corresponds to TRBD1 (5 bases). In germline, CDR1 is MDHEN, CDR2 SYDVKM. V was clipped by 1 base and J by 2 bases, with 11 bases between them. This CDR3 region has 15 residues. Here the CDR3 DNA reads TGTGCCAGCAGTTTATTCCGGGGGGGAAACTATGGCTACACCTTC. Translation: CASSLFRGGNYGYTF.

The chain employs TRBV5-1 and TRBJ2-7, with D uncertain. Trimming removed 0 bases at V and 1 base at J, with 8 bases between. CDR1 and CDR2 from the germline V gene are SGHRS and YFSETQ. This CDR3 comprises 14 residues. Written as DNA, the CDR3 is TGCGCCAGCAGCTTGGGTGGATCTTCCTACGAGCAGTACTTC. As protein: CASSLGGSSYEQYF.

The chain joins TRBV4-1 to TRBJ2-7, with unresolved D. CDR3 length equals 14 residues. V gave up 4 bases and J gave up 2 bases, with 12 bases separating them. CDR1 MGHRA and CDR2 YSYEKL come from the germline V gene. The CDR3 loop reads CASSPTVSTYEQYF. The CDR3 DNA follows: TGCGCCAGCAGCCCGACCGTATCGACCTACGAGCAGTACTTC.

This clone was observed a single time. The J gene is TRBJ2-3, the V gene TRBV5-1, with a possible D match to TRBD2 (5 bases). Per germline, CDR1 SGHRS and CDR2 YFSETQ. V was cut by 5 bases and J by 2 bases, with 15 bases left in between. The length of the CDR3 is 15 residues. This CDR3 reads CASSKQSGFTDTQYF. CDR3 DNA: TGCGCCAGCAGTAAACAAAGCGGATTCACAGATACGCAGTATTTT. The whole variable domain, filled in from reference TRBV5-1 and TRBJ2-3, reads KAGVTQTPRYLIKTRGQQVTLSCSPISGHRSVSWYQQTPGQGLQFLFEYFSETQRNKGNFPGRFSGRQFSNSRSEMNVSTLELGDSALYLCASSKQSGFTDTQYFGPGTRLTVL.

This rearrangement joins TRBV6-1 to TRBJ1-5, with D perhaps TRBD1 (6 bases). The ends were cut back, 0 bases at V and 9 bases at J, with 9 bases in the middle. The germline V gene has CDR1 MNHNS and CDR2 SASEGT. The CDR3 has 13 amino acids. The CDR3, as DNA: TGTGCCAGCAGTGAAGCTACAGGGCGGCCCCAGCATTTT. It codes for CASSEATGRPQHF.

The chain uses TRBV5-1 and TRBJ2-5, with unresolved D. CDR1 is SGHRS and CDR2 is YFSETQ in the germline V gene. V dropped 5 bases and J dropped 1 base, with 9 bases sitting between them. CDR3 size: 13 residues. CDR3 coding DNA: TGCGCCAGCAGTGTGGCAGGCCAAGAGACCCAGTACTTC. Its protein product is CASSVAGQETQYF. Filled out from reference TRBV5-1 and TRBJ2-5, the complete variable domain reads KAGVTQTPRYLIKTRGQQVTLSCSPISGHRSVSWYQQTPGQGLQFLFEYFSETQRNKGNFPGRFSGRQFSNSRSEMNVSTLELGDSALYLCASSVAGQETQYFGPGTRLLVL.

Only a few counts were recorded for this clone. The rearrangement links TRBV7-9 to TRBJ2-1, with TRBD2 matching over 7 bases. The trim removed 5 bases at V and 0 bases at J, leaving 7 bases unmatched. The CDR3 totals 16 residues. The germline V gene has CDR1 SEHNR and CDR2 FQNEAQ (reference sequence). The CDR3 coding sequence is TGTGCCAGCAGCCCCCCGGGCGGGGGCTCCTACAATGAGCAGTTCTTC. Its translation is CASSPPGGGSYNEQFF.

The count of this clone is one. V is TRBV28 and J is TRBJ2-1, with D possibly being TRBD2 (6 bases). The CDR3 extends over 15 amino acids. Trimming took off 5 bases at V and 8 bases at J, with 19 bases between the two ends. CDR1 is MDHEN, CDR2 SYDVKM, per germline. CDR3 residues: CASSPHEGGQDEQFF. CDR3 DNA: TGTGCCAGCAGTCCCCATGAGGGAGGTCAGGATGAGCAGTTCTTC.

The V call is TRBV5-1, the J call TRBJ1-4, with 7 bases identical to TRBD1. V lost 0 bases and J lost 4; bases outside the gene matches: 3. CDR3 length equals 15 residues. From germline, CDR1 is SGHRS and CDR2 YFSETQ. This CDR3 reads CASSLATGSNEKLFF. CDR3 sequence (DNA): TGCGCCAGCAGCTTGGCGACAGGGAGTAATGAAAAACTGTTTTTT.

J is TRBJ2-3 and V is TRBV9; 7 bases line up with TRBD1. J gave up 1 base and V 0 bases, and 2 bases lay outside the gene matches. CDR1 and CDR2 (germline): SGDLS, YYNGEE. CDR3 length: 15 residues. The CDR3 spells CASSVEGQGTDTQYF. In DNA form, the CDR3 reads TGTGCCAGCAGCGTAGAAGGACAGGGCACAGATACGCAGTATTTT.

The J gene is TRBJ2-3, the V gene TRBV7-9, with D possibly TRBD1 on 6 matching bases. The CDR3 spans 17 residues. The V gene's germline CDR1 is SEHNR and CDR2 FQNEAQ (reference sequence). V dropped 7 bases and J dropped 2 bases, with 22 bases sitting between them. Here the CDR3 reads CASTRGWTAGDTDTQYF. Written as DNA, the CDR3 is TGTGCCAGCACCAGAGGATGGACAGCCGGGGACACAGATACGCAGTATTTT.

The rearrangement joins TRBV7-2 to TRBJ2-1; the match to TRBD2 covers 7 bases. The ends lost 3 bases at V and 0 bases at J; junction bases unmatched: 5. The germline CDR1 and CDR2 sequences are SGHTA and FQGNSA. The CDR3 spans 16 residues. The CDR3 reads CASSFRGSYSYNEQFF. The CDR3 DNA sequence: TGTGCCAGCAGCTTCCGCGGGAGCTACTCCTACAATGAGCAGTTCTTC. The full variable domain, with the rest looked up from reference TRBV7-2 and TRBJ2-1, is GAGVSQSPSNKVTEKGKDVELRCDPISGHTALYWYRQSLGQGLEFLIYFQGNSAPDKSGLPSDRFSAERTGGSVSTLTIQRTQQEDSAVYLCASSFRGSYSYNEQFFGPGTRLTVL.